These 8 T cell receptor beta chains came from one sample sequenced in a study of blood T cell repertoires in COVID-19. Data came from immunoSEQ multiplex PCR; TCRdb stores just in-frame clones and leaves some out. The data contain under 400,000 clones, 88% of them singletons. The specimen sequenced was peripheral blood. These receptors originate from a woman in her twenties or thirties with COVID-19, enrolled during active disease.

The CDR3 DNA reads as TGTGCCAGCAGTTATGTGGGGGCCACTGGGGCCAACGTCCTGACTTTC. This translates into CASSYVGATGANVLTF. The rearrangement links TRBV27 to TRBJ2-6, with TRBD1 as a possible D gene (6 bases). Germline CDR1 and CDR2: MNHEY and SMNVEV (reference sequence). With 4 bases removed from V and 2 bases from J, the gap between germline ends came to 12 bases. The CDR3 runs 16 residues.

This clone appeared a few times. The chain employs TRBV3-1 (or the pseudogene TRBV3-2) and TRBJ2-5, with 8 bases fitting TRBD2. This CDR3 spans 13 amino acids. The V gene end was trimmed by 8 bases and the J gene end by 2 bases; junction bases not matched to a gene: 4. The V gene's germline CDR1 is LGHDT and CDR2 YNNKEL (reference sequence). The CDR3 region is CASGQRGQETQYF. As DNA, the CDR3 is TGTGCCAGCGGTCAGCGGGGGCAAGAGACCCAGTACTTC.

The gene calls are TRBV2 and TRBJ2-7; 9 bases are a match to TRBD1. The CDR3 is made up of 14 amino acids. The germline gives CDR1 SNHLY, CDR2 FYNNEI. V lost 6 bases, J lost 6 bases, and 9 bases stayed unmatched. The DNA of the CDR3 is TGTGCCAGCAGGGAGGACAGGGGCGTAGGCGAGCAGTACTTC. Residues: CASREDRGVGEQYF.

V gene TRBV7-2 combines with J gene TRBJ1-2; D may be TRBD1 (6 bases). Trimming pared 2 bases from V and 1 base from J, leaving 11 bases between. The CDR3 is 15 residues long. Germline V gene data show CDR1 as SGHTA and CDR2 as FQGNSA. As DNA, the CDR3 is TGTGCCAGCAGCTTACAAGGGGGGGGTAACTATGGCTACACCTTC. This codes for CASSLQGGGNYGYTF.

CDR3 in amino acids: CASSYSWTGGSGYTF. Written as DNA, the CDR3 is TGTGCCAGCAGTTACTCATGGACAGGGGGCTCTGGCTACACCTTC. This chain connects TRBV6-5 to TRBJ1-2; TRBD1 aligns across 11 bases. V lost 0 bases, J lost 7 bases, and 4 bases stayed unmatched. This CDR3 spans 15 amino acids. Germline CDR1 and CDR2: MNHEY and SVGAGI.

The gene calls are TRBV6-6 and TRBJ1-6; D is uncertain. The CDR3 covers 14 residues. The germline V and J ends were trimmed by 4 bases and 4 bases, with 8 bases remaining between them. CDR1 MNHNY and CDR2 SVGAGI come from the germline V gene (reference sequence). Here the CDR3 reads CASSSVGYNSPLHF. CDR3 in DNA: TGTGCCAGCAGTTCGGTCGGGTATAATTCACCCCTCCACTTT.

The CDR3 coding sequence is TGTGCCAGCAGCCCAGAGCGGGGGCCCTCCTACGAGCAGTACTTC. Its translation: CASSPERGPSYEQYF. The chain combines TRBV9 with TRBJ2-7, with 8 bases matching TRBD2. CDR3 length: 15 residues. The germline CDR1 and CDR2 sequences are SGDLS and YYNGEE. With V trimmed by 4 bases and J by 0 bases, 6 bases remained unmatched.

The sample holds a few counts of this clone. This chain's CDR3 is CASSIQTVDIQYF. The CDR3 region has the DNA TGTGCCAGTAGTATACAAACGGTCGACATTCAGTACTTC. The chain carries TRBV19 and TRBJ2-4, with D unclear. The CDR3 spans 13 residues. The germline CDR1 and CDR2 sequences are LNHDA and SQIVND (reference sequence). The V end was cut by 2 bases, the J end by 8 bases, with 10 bases between.